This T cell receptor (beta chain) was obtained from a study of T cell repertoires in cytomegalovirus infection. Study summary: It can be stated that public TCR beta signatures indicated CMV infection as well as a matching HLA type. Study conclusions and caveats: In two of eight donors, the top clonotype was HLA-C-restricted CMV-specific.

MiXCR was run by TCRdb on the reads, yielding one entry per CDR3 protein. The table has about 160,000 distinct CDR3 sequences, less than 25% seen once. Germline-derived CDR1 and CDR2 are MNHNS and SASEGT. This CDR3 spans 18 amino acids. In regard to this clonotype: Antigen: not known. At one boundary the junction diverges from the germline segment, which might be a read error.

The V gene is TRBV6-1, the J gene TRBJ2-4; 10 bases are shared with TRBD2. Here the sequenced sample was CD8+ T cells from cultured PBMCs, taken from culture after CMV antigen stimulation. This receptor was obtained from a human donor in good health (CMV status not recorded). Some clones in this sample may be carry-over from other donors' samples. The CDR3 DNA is TGTGCCAGCAGTCAAGCGGGGGGGCGGTATATGGCCAAAAACATTCAGTACTTC. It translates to CASSQAGGRYMAKNIQYF.